This record concerns one TCR beta chain sequence. Its target antigen remains unknown. Qualities for individual bases were not recorded, and no much larger clone is one base off. PBMCs were isolated by Ficoll-Paque density gradient centrifugation. The data originate from a study of T-cell memory formation after mild COVID-19 listed by TCRdb under 2021. Background for the entire study: Most TCR sequence clusters were specific to one of the two donors. Two young, previously healthy adult volunteers, one female and one male, were included in the cohort. Longitudinal TCRalpha and TCRbeta repertoire sequencing tracked T-cell clones expanding and contracting after mild COVID-19 in a couple of donors. Study-wide findings and limitations: Contracting CD4+ clones turned up mainly in the CM and EM memory subsets, whereas EMRA was where CD8+ clones were enriched. SARS-CoV-2 specificity was not confirmed for the second-wave clones peaking on day 37. Clones that contracted from day 15 to 85 showed balanced CD4/CD8 phenotypes, whereas a second wave of clones that expanded from day 15 to 37 leaned towards CD4+. Some responding clones were found in pre-infection memory, which suggests that pre-existing cross-reactive memory T cells took part in the SARS-CoV-2 response. The study included only a couple of mild cases, and larger cohorts that include severe cases with pre-infection samples were judged to be necessary.

The sequencer was an Illumina NovaSeq 6000. TCRalpha and TCRbeta cDNA libraries were built by 5'RACE with constant-segment primers, adding sample barcodes and unique molecular identifiers. RNA was extracted from every sample with Trizol reagent. Library amplification was performed in two PCR steps, and a second sample barcode and Illumina TruSeq adapters were introduced in the second step. Sequencing of libraries was performed on an Illumina NovaSeq with 2 x 150 bp paired-end reads. In the original analysis: Reads were demultiplexed and collapsed into UMI-guided consensus sequences with migec v1.2.7. Using mixcr v2.1.11, UMI consensuses were aligned to TRA and TRB V and J templates and then assembled into clonotypes. Expanded or contracted clonotypes were those called significant by both edgeR and NoisET, with noise models trained on biological replicates. For edgeR calls, the cutoffs were a false discovery rate-adjusted p below 0.01 and a log2 fold-change threshold of 1. As an exploratory analysis of dynamics, max-normalized trajectories of the 1000 most abundant clonotypes were examined by PCA with hierarchical clustering. Separately sequenced CD4+ and CD8+ repertoires were used to assign the CD4 or CD8 phenotype of responding clones. TCRdb cleaned the public reads at Q25 with fastp, built clones with MiXCR and kept in-frame beta chains. Rows with one shared CDR3 protein collapse into an entry with the most common genes and DNA. These V and J calls are TCRdb output, not the study's own analysis. The sample includes about 540,000 distinct CDR3 sequences, with around 21% observed a single time. Under 15% of the sample is taken by the ten largest.

Via the germline V gene (reference sequence), CDR1 is SEHNR and CDR2 FQNEAQ. The CDR3 goes from the cysteine to the phenylalanine over 14 residues. The sequence is cut down to CDR3 DNA, 42 bases in frame from base 1. A distance of 10 bases separates the germline ends of V and J, which lose 0 bases and 7 bases respectively. The sequence links TRBV7-9 to TRBJ2-1; matching of 6 bases hints at TRBD1 as the D gene. The material sequenced was PBMCs or a T cell subset sorted from them (not recorded which). The sequence derives from an adult woman who had mild COVID-19 (a few samples of this study predate the infection). The sample titles of this study are shuffled in the database, so cell type and time point are left out; the donor was told from shared clones. The DNA reads as follows: TGTGCCAGCAGCTTAGCGCAGGGGACGAATGAGCAGTTCTTC. Translated, it reads CASSLAQGTNEQFF.